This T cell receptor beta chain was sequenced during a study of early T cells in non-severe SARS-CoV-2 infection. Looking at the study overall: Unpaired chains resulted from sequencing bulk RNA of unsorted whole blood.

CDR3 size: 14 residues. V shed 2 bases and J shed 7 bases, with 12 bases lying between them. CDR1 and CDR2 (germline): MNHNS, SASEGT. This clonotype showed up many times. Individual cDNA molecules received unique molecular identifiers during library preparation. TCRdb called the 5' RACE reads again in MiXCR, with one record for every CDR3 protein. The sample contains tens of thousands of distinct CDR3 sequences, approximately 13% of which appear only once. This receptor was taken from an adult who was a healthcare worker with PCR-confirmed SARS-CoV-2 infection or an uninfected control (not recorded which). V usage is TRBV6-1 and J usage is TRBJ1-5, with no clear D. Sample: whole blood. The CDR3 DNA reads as TGTGCCAGCAGTGAAAGGTGGGGAGGGCAGCCCCAGCATTTT. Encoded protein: CASSERWGGQPQHF.